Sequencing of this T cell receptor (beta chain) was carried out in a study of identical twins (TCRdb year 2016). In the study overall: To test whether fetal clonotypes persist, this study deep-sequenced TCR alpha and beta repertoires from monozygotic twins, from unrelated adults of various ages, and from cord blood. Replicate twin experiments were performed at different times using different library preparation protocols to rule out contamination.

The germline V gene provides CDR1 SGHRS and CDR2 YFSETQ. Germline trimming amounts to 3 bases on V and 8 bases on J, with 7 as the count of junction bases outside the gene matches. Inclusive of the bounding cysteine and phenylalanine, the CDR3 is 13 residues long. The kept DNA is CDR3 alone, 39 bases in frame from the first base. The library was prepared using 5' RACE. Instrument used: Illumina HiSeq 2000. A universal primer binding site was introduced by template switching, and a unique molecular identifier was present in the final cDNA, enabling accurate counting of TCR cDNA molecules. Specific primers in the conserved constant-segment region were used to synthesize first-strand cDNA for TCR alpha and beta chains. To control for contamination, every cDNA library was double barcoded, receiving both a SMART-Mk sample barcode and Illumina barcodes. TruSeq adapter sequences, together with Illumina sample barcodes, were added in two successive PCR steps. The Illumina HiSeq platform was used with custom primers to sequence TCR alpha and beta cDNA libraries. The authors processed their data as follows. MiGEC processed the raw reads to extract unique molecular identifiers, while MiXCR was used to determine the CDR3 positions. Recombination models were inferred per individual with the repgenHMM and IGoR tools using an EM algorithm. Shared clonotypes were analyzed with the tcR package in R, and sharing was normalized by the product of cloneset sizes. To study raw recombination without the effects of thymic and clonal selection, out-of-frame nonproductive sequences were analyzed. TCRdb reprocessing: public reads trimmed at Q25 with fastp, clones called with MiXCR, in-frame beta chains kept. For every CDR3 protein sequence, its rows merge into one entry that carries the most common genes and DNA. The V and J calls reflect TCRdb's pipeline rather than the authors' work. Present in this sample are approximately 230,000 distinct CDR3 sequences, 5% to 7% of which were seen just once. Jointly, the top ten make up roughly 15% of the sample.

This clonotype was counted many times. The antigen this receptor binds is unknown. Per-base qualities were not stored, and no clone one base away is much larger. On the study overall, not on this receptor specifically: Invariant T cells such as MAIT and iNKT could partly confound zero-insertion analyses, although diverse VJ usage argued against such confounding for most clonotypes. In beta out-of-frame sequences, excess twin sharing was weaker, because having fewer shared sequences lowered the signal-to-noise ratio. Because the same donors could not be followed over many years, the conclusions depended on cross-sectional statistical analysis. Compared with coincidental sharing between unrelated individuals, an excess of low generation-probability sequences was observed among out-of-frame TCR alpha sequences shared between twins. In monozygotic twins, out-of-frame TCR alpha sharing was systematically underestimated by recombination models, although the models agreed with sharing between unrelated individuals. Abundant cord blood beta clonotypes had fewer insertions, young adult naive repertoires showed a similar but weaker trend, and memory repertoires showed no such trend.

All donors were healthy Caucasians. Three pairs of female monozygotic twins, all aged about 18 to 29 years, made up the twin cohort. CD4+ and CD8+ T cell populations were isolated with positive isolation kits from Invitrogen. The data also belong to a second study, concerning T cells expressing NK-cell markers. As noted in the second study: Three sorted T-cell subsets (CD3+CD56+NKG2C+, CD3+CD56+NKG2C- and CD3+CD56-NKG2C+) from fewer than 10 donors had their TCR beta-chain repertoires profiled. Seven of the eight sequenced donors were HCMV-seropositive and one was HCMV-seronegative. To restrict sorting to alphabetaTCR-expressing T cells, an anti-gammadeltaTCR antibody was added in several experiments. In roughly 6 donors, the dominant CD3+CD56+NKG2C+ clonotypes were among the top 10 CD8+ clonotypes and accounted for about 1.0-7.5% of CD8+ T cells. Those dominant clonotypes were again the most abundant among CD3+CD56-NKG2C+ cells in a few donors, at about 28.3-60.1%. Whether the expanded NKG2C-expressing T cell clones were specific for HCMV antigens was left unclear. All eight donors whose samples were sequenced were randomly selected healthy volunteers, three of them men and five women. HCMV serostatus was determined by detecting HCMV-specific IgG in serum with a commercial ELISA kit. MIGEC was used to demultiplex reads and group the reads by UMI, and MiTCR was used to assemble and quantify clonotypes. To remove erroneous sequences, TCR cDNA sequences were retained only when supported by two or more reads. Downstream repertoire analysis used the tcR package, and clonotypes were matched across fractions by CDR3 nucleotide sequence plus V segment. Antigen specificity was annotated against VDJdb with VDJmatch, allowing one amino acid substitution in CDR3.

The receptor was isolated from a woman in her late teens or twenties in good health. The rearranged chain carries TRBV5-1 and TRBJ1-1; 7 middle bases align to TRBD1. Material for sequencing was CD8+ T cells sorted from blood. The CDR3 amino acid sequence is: CASSSGGTAEAFF. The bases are TGCGCCAGCAGCTCTGGAGGGACAGCCGAAGCTTTCTTT. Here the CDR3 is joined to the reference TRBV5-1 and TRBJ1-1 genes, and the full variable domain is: KAGVTQTPRYLIKTRGQQVTLSCSPISGHRSVSWYQQTPGQGLQFLFEYFSETQRNKGNFPGRFSGRQFSNSRSEMNVSTLELGDSALYLCASSSGGTAEAFFGQGTRLTVV.